This TCR beta chain was captured by sequencing in a study of shared clonotypes between healthy human individuals (dated by TCRdb to 2020 to 2022). Some background on the complete study: The cohort comprised a couple of women and three men aged 18 to 49 years. Different laboratories and diverse techniques were used to prepare libraries and sequence TCR repertoires, to increase sequencing depth and limit assay-specific biases. Per donor, leukapheresis produced somewhere between about 0.85 and 10 billion PBMCs. Blood TCR repertoires of roughly five healthy adults were deeply sequenced to estimate repertoire size and the extent of clonotype sharing between individuals.

On this clone: It has no known antigen specificity. No clone much larger than this one lies a single base away; base qualities are absent.

Study-level results and caveats: The small number of donors limited the genetic and exposure-history diversity represented. Pairwise subsampling led to the expectation that sequencing depth would affect the degree of clonotype sharing among donors. Sampling was restricted to blood, and TCR repertoires in tissues likely differ from the TCR repertoires found in blood.

Healthy HIV-negative adults with no recently reported acute infections or vaccinations were included as donors. Every donor was a Caucasian adult residing in Nashville, Tennessee, USA. In the unsorted samples, some 100 million PBMCs were counted, and genomic DNA was extracted using the QIAamp DNA Blood Mini kit. Blood was obtained by leukapheresis, after which PBMCs were separated by Ficoll-Histopaque density gradient centrifugation and cryopreserved in liquid nitrogen vapor phase. TCR CDR3 regions were amplified from genomic DNA by multiplex PCR using the deep immunoSEQ assay. Extracted genomic DNA from each cell subset was distributed evenly across all wells of several immunoSEQ 96-well plates, and each plate was treated as a replicate. For unsorted PBMC, approximately 290 ng genomic DNA, equal to about 30,000 T cell genomes, was loaded into each replicate PCR. Ten immunoSEQ deep assay plates were used to sequence unsorted PBMC genomic DNA. Purified libraries were measured with a Qubit 3.0 fluorometer, size-checked on a Bioanalyzer 2100, and measured again with the KAPA Library Quantification kit. A separate single-read 150-cycle Illumina NextSeq 550 flow cell was used to sequence each immunoSEQ 96-well plate. Per the source publication's procedure: The immunoSEQ output contained only junctional sequences without quality scores, so filtering could not match that applied to full-length reads. Sequences were annotated with PyIR, a Python wrapper for IgBLAST v1.9, and V/J genes and CDR3 were assigned using IMGT germline references. Reads were removed for weak V/J assignments (E-value above 1e-6), missing CDR3, stop codons, out-of-frame junctions, or ambiguous translated residues. A V3J clonotype was defined by an identical inferred V gene, J gene, and CDR3 amino acid sequence. To compute the percentage overlap between repertoires, the number of shared unique clonotypes was divided by the size of the smaller repertoire. Repertoire richness was assessed with RTK rarefaction, the Chao1 estimator, and Recon v2.1 estimates of unobserved clonotypes. Here the immuneACCESS table is served through TCRdb, limited to in-frame sequences with V and J called. Missing clones are a known gap in these copies; in checked studies unresolved V genes cover under half, and the rest lacks a known reason. D and trimming come from the DNA, and the V and J calls and clone size come from that table. The sample records hundreds of thousands of clones, roughly 77% of which are singletons. Around 14% of the sample is taken by the ten largest.

The germline V end is reduced by 5 bases and the J end by 4 bases; junction bases left unmatched: 9. The germline V gene provides CDR1 SGHAT and CDR2 FQNNGV. The CDR3 contains 16 residues, cysteine and phenylalanine counted. Just CDR3 DNA is preserved here, 48 bases in frame from base 1. This TCR was recovered from a woman aged 40 to 50 in good health. Some clones in this sample may be carry-over from other donors' samples. What was sequenced was PBMCs. The chain joins TRBV11-2 to TRBJ2-1; the junction holds 9 bases that match TRBD2. Here is the DNA: TGTGCCAGCAGCCCAAATAGCGGGAGAGGATACAATGAGCAGTTCTTC. It specifies CASSPNSGRGYNEQFF.